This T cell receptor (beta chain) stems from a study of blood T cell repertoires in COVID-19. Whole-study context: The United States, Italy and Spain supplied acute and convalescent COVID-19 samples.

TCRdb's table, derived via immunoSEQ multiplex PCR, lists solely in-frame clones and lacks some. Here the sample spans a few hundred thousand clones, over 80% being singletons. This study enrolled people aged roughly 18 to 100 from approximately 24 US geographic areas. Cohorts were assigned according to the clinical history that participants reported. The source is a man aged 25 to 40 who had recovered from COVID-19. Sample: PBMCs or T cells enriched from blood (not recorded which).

Here the CDR3 DNA reads TGCGCCAGCTCCAGGACCGAGGGCACTGAAGCTTTCTTT. It yields the protein CASSRTEGTEAFF. The chain couples TRBV10-1 to TRBJ1-1; D unresolved. CDR3 length: 13 residues. The germline gives CDR1 WNHNN, CDR2 SYGVQD (reference sequence). V was pared by 8 bases and J by 4 bases, with 14 bases between.